The rows below give T cell receptor beta chains drawn from one sample of a study of blood T cell repertoires in COVID-19. Clones were sequenced by immunoSEQ multiplex PCR, and TCRdb holds only the in-frame ones, with some missing. The repertoire holds more than 95,000 clones, with approximately 74% as singletons. The sample comprised peripheral blood. The receptors originated from a man older than 75 with COVID-19, enrolled during active disease. The CDR3 runs from the conserved cysteine through the conserved F or W. A D gene is named only where the DNA matches it firmly. Clone size is stated in some rows and not others, as once, few, many or a class when expanded.

TRBV9	.	.	TRBJ2-3	CASSPQGLSTDTQYF	TGTGCCAGCAGCCCTCAGGGACTTAGCACAGATACGCAGTATTTT
TRBV20-1	.	.	TRBJ2-2	CSASNGRTTGELFF	TGCAGTGCTAGTAACGGCAGGACAACCGGGGAGCTGTTTTTT
TRBV19	.	TRBD1	TRBJ2-2	CASSTRGRSARGELFF	TGTGCCAGTAGTACTAGGGGGCGGTCCGCGCGCGGGGAGCTGTTTTTT
TRBV7-2	.	.	TRBJ2-7	CASSLKWGLTYEQYF	TGTGCCAGCAGCTTAAAGTGGGGGCTGACCTACGAGCAGTACTTC
TRBV10-3	.	.	TRBJ2-1	CASGTGASGTVLYNEQFF	TGTGCCAGCGGGACAGGTGCTAGCGGGACAGTCCTTTACAATGAGCAGTTCTTC
TRBV7-9	once	TRBD1	TRBJ2-1	CASSFGDRGWYNEQFF	TGTGCCAGCAGCTTCGGCGACAGGGGGTGGTACAATGAGCAGTTCTTC
TRBV28	.	.	TRBJ2-7	CASSRGGASYEQYF	TGTGCCAGCAGCAGAGGGGGGGCATCCTACGAGCAGTACTTC
TRBV25-1	.	.	TRBJ1-6	CASSAQNSPLHF	TGTGCCAGCAGTGCCCAGAATTCACCCCTCCACTTT
TRBV9	once	TRBD1	TRBJ1-4	CASSVHPRQGKLFF	TGTGCCAGCAGCGTGCATCCCCGACAGGGAAAACTGTTTTTT
TRBV24-1	.	.	TRBJ2-2	CATSDFRTEDANTGELFF	TGTGCCACCAGTGATTTTAGGACAGAAGACGCGAACACCGGGGAGCTGTTTTTT
TRBV2	.	.	TRBJ1-3	CASSRGGGNTIYF	TGTGCCAGCAGTCGGGGAGGTGGAAACACCATATATTTT
TRBV7-9	.	TRBD1	TRBJ1-5	CASSASDRAVQPQHF	TGTGCCAGCAGCGCGTCGGACAGGGCGGTGCAGCCCCAGCATTTT
TRBV4-2	.	.	TRBJ1-4	CASSQGEVGSEKLFF	TGTGCCAGCAGCCAAGGGGAGGTTGGTAGTGAAAAACTGTTTTTT
TRBV5-1	.	TRBD2	TRBJ2-3	CASSGTSGTSPSTDTQYF	TGCGCCAGCAGCGGGACTAGCGGGACCTCCCCTAGCACAGATACGCAGTATTTT
TRBV7-9	.	TRBD2	TRBJ2-3	CASSSVAGDTQYF	TGTGCCAGCAGCTCCGTAGCGGGAGATACGCAGTATTTT
TRBV6-5	.	.	TRBJ1-5	CASNSAQGYQPQHF	TGTGCCAGCAACTCGGCACAGGGTTACCAGCCCCAGCATTTT
TRBV3-1/TRBV3-2	few	TRBD2	TRBJ2-7	CASSPGLAVSYEQYF	TGTGCCAGCAGCCCGGGACTAGCGGTTTCCTACGAGCAGTACTTC
TRBV2	.	.	TRBJ2-7	CASTTGNYEQYF	TGTGCCAGTACGACGGGGAACTACGAGCAGTACTTC
TRBV3-1/TRBV3-2	.	.	TRBJ2-2	CASSQAHGGELFF	TGTGCCAGCAGCCAAGCGCACGGCGGGGAGCTGTTTTTT
TRBV11-2	.	TRBD2	TRBJ2-5	CASSRIERGLEETQYF	TGTGCCAGCAGCCGTATCGAGCGGGGGCTAGAGGAGACCCAGTACTTC
TRBV24-1	.	TRBD2	TRBJ2-5	CATSDFPSGRAVETQYF	TGTGCCACCAGTGATTTCCCTAGCGGGAGGGCCGTCGAGACCCAGTACTTC
TRBV19	.	.	TRBJ2-6	CASSPHMISGANVLTF	TGTGCCAGTAGTCCCCACATGATCTCTGGGGCCAACGTCCTGACTTTC
TRBV12-3/TRBV12-4	few	.	TRBJ1-1	CASSFGGNTEAFF	TGTGCCAGCAGTTTTGGGGGCAACACTGAAGCTTTCTTT
TRBV7-9	.	.	TRBJ2-7	CASSIPGHYYEQYF	TGTGCCAGCAGCATACCGGGACACTACTACGAGCAGTACTTC
TRBV28	.	.	TRBJ2-3	CASSFPPSGLARTDTQYF	TGTGCCAGCAGTTTCCCCCCTAGTGGGCTAGCCCGCACAGATACGCAGTATTTT
TRBV20-1	.	.	TRBJ2-1	CSARRDYEQFF	TGCAGTGCTCGGAGGGATTATGAGCAGTTCTTC
TRBV5-6	.	TRBD1	TRBJ1-2	CASSFRDRLRGGYTF	TGTGCCAGCAGCTTCCGGGACAGGCTAAGAGGTGGCTACACCTTC
TRBV13	.	.	TRBJ2-2	CASSLVGVGELFF	TGTGCCAGCAGCTTAGTAGGGGTCGGGGAGCTGTTTTTT
TRBV13	.	TRBD1	TRBJ2-7	CASSRSGTGGREQYF	TGTGCCAGCAGCCGGTCCGGGACAGGGGGTCGGGAGCAGTACTTC
TRBV4-3	once	TRBD1	TRBJ2-6	CARSPQGAGANVLTF	TGCGCCCGCAGCCCGCAGGGGGCTGGGGCCAACGTCCTGACTTTC
TRBV24-1	.	.	TRBJ1-3	CATEENYGNTIYF	TGTGCCACCGAGGAAAACTACGGAAACACCATATATTTT
TRBV4-1	.	.	TRBJ2-1	CASSQDLRLAYNEQFF	TGCGCCAGCAGCCAAGATCTACGACTAGCCTACAATGAGCAGTTCTTC
TRBV15	.	.	TRBJ2-3	CATSRDFGGATGGGTQYF	TGTGCCACCAGCAGAGATTTTGGGGGGGCCACGGGCGGCGGTACGCAGTATTTT
TRBV6-5	.	.	TRBJ1-4	CASYTGTALEKLFF	TGTGCCAGCTACACCGGGACTGCTTTGGAAAAACTGTTTTTT
TRBV28	few	TRBD1	TRBJ2-7	CASSFQGVISYEQYF	TGTGCCAGCAGTTTCCAGGGGGTAATCTCCTACGAGCAGTACTTC
TRBV5-1	.	.	TRBJ2-3	CASSLGQPTDTQYF	TGCGCCAGCAGCTTGGGACAGCCCACAGATACGCAGTATTTT
TRBV5-1	few	TRBD2	TRBJ2-7	CASSLGLATREQYF	TGCGCCAGCAGCTTAGGACTAGCGACGAGAGAGCAGTACTTC
TRBV2	.	.	TRBJ2-7	CASRVLRADHEQYF	TGTGCCAGCAGGGTCCTGCGGGCAGACCACGAGCAGTACTTC
TRBV2	.	.	TRBJ2-1	CASSASQMSHEQFF	TGTGCCAGCAGTGCTTCCCAGATGTCCCATGAGCAGTTCTTC
TRBV6-5	few	TRBD1	TRBJ1-5	CASGGQGNQPQHF	TGTGCCAGCGGGGGACAGGGGAATCAGCCCCAGCATTTT
TRBV6-2/TRBV6-3	.	TRBD2	TRBJ2-3	CASSITSAASTDTQYF	TGTGCCAGCAGTATTACTAGCGCAGCTAGCACAGATACGCAGTATTTT
TRBV28	.	TRBD1	TRBJ1-2	CASLQGARYGYTF	TGTGCCAGCCTACAGGGGGCACGCTATGGCTACACCTTC
TRBV6-5	.	.	TRBJ1-5	CASSSQYLSNQPQHF	TGTGCCAGCAGTTCCCAGTATCTCAGCAATCAGCCCCAGCATTTT
TRBV5-6	.	.	TRBJ2-3	CASSLPRGIDTQYF	TGTGCCAGCAGCTTGCCAAGGGGAATAGATACGCAGTATTTT
TRBV7-3	.	TRBD2	TRBJ2-1	CASSLRTSGTYNEQFF	TGTGCCAGCAGCTTGCGGACTAGCGGGACCTACAATGAGCAGTTCTTC
TRBV5-1	.	.	TRBJ2-1	CASSEQGPYNEQFF	TGCGCCAGCAGTGAACAGGGCCCTTACAATGAGCAGTTCTTC
TRBV3-1/TRBV3-2	.	TRBD2	TRBJ2-1	CASSHTAGGDEQFF	TGTGCCAGCAGCCACACGGCGGGAGGTGATGAGCAGTTCTTC
TRBV7-8	.	TRBD1	TRBJ1-1	CASSTYRGRLTEAFF	TGTGCCAGCAGCACGTACAGGGGGCGCCTCACTGAAGCTTTCTTT
TRBV18	.	TRBD1	TRBJ2-7	CASSPRGGTGPREQYF	TGTGCCAGCTCACCCAGAGGGGGGACAGGCCCCCGGGAGCAGTACTTC
TRBV3-1/TRBV3-2	.	TRBD2	TRBJ2-1	CASGTSGEQFF	TGTGCCAGCGGGACTAGTGGTGAGCAGTTCTTC
TRBV5-8	.	TRBD1	TRBJ1-2	CASSSTGSYGYTF	TGTGCCAGCAGCTCGACAGGGAGCTATGGCTACACCTTC
TRBV11-2	.	TRBD2	TRBJ2-1	CASSFSGNEQFF	TGTGCCAGCAGCTTTAGCGGGAATGAGCAGTTCTTC